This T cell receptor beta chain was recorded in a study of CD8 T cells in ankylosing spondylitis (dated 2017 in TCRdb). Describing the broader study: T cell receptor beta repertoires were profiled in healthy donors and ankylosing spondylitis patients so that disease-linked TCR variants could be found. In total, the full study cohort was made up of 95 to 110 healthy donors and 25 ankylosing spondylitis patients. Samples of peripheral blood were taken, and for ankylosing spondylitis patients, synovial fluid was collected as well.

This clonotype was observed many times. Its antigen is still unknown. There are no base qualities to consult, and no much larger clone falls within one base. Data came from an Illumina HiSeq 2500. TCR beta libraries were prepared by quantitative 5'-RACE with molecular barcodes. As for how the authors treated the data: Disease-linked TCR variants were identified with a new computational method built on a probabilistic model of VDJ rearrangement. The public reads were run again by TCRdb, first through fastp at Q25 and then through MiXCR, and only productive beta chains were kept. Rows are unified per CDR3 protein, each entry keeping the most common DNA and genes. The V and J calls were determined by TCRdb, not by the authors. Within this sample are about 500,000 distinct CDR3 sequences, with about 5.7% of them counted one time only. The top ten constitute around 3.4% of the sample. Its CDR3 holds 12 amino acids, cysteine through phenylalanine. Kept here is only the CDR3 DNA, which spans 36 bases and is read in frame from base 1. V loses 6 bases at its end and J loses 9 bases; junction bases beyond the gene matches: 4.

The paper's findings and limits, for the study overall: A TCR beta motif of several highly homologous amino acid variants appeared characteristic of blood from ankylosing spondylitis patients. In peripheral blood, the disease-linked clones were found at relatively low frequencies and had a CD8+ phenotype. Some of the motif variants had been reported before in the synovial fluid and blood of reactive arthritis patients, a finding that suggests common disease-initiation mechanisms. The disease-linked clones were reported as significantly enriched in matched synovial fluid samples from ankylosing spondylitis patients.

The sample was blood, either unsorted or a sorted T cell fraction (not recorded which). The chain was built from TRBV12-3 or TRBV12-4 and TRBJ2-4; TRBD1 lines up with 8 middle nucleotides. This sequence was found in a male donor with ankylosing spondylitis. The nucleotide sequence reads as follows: TGTGCCAGCAGCCCGGACAGGGCCATTCAGTACTTC. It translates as CASSPDRAIQYF.